This T cell receptor beta chain was recorded in a study of radiation and T cells in renal cell carcinoma. In regard to this clone: Its antigen is currently unknown.

Findings and limits, study-wide: Baseline intratumoral clonotype presence is unknown without pretreatment biopsies. From baseline, blood top tumor clonotypes peaked at 2 weeks post-radiation.

This CDR3 comprises 15 residues. V shed 1 base and J 4 bases; nucleotides not matched to a gene: 5. Germline CDR1 is LGHNA and CDR2 is YNFKEQ. The time point here: blood 4 weeks post-SBRT, at nephrectomy. The treatment is: 15 Gy SBRT to primary tumor, nephrectomy 4 weeks later. Nephrectomy followed 15 Gy stereotactic body radiation by 4 weeks. Generated by immunoSEQ multiplex PCR, the TCRdb table keeps only in-frame clones and is missing some. Of over 60,000 clones in the sample, approximately 87% were seen once. Specimen: blood, collected from a patient whose treatment included radiotherapy and nephrectomy. The clonotype comes from a woman aged 60-75 years with renal cell carcinoma. The V call is TRBV4-2, the J call TRBJ1-1, with 8 bases identical to TRBD1. The CDR3 is CASSQGRTGSTEAFF. In DNA, the CDR3 is TGTGCCAGCAGCCAAGGGCGGACAGGGAGCACTGAAGCTTTCTTT.